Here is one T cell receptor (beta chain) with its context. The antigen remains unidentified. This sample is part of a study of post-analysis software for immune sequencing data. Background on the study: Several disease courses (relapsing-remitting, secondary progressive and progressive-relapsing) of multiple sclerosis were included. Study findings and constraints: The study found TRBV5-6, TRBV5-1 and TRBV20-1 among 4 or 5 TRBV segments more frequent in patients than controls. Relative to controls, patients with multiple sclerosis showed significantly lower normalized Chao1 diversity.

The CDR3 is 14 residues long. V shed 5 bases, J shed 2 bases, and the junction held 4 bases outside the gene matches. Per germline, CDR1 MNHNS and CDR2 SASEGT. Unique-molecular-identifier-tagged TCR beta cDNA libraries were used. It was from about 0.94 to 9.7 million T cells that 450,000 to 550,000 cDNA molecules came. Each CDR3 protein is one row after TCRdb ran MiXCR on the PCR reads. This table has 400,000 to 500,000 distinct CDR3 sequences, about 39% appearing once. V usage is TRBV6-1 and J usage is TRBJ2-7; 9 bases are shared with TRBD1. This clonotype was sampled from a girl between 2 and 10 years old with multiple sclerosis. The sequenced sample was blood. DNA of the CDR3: TGTGCCAGCAGTATCCGGGACAGGGCCTACGAGCAGTACTTC. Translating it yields CASSIRDRAYEQYF.